This T cell receptor beta chain comes out of a study of shared clonotypes between healthy human individuals. Study background: Ranging from 18 to 49 in age, donors were two women and three men.

This clone was observed a handful of times. V lost 5 bases to trimming and J lost 2 bases, with 12 bases between them. This CDR3 is built from 15 residues. Germline V gene lookup returns CDR1 MNHEY and CDR2 SVGAGI. Several immunoSEQ 96-well plates shared each subset's DNA, each plate a replicate. Clones were read by immunoSEQ multiplex PCR, and TCRdb kept only the in-frame ones, dropping some. The sample holds approximately 100,000 clones; 67% are singletons and the top ten take roughly a quarter. The rearrangement joins TRBV6-5 to TRBJ2-2; no clear D. Sequenced: memory CD8+ T cells sorted from blood. This sample's subset: CD45RO+ cells pooled with CCR7-negative TemRA cells. This TCR was recovered from a woman in her 30s in good health. For the CDR3, the DNA is TGTGCCAGCAGTAAGGCTGGGGATAACACCGGGGAGCTGTTTTTT. It codes for CASSKAGDNTGELFF.